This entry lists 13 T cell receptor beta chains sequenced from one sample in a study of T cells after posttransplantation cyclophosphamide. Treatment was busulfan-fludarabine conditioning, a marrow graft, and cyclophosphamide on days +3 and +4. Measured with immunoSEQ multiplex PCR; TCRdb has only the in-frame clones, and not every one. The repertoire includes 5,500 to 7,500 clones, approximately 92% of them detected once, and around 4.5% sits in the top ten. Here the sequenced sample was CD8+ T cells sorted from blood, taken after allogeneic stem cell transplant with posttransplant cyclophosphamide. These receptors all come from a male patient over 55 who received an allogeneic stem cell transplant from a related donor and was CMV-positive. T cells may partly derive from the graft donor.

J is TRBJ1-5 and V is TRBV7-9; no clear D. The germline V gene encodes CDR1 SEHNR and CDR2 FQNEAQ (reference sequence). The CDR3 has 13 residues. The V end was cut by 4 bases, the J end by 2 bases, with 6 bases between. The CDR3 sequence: CASSYSGNQPQHF. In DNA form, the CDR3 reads TGTGCCAGCAGCTACTCTGGCAATCAGCCCCAGCATTTT.

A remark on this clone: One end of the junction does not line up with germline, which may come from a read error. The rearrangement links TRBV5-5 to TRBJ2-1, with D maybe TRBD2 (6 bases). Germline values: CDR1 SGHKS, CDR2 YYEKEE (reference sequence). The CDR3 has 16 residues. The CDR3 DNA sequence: TGCGCCAGCAGCCAACTTGAGGGACTGGCACCCAATGAGCAGTTCTTC. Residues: CASSQLEGLAPNEQFF.

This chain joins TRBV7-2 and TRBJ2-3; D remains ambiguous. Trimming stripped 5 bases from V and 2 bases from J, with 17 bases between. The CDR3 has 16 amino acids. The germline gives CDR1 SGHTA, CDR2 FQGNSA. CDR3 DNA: TGTGCCAGCAGCAGCGTGGCATCCACCTACACAGATACGCAGTATTTT. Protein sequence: CASSSVASTYTDTQYF.

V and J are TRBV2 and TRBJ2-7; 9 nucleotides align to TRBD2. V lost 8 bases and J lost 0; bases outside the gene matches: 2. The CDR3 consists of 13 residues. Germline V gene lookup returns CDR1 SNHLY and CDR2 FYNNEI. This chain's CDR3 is CASLAGSSYEQYF. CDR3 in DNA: TGTGCCAGCCTAGCGGGGTCCTCCTACGAGCAGTACTTC.

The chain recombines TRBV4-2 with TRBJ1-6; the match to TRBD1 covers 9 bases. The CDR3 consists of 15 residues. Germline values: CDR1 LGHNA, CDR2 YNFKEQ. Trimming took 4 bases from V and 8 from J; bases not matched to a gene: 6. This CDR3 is CASSLGTGQHSPLHF. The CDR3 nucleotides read TGTGCCAGCAGCCTCGGGACAGGGCAACATTCACCCCTCCACTTT.

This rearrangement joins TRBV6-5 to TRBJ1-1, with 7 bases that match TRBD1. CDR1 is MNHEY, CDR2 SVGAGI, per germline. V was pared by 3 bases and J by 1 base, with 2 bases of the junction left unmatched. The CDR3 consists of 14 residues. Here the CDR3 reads CASSYTGANTEAFF. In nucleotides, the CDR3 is TGTGCCAGCAGTTATACAGGGGCGAACACTGAAGCTTTCTTT.

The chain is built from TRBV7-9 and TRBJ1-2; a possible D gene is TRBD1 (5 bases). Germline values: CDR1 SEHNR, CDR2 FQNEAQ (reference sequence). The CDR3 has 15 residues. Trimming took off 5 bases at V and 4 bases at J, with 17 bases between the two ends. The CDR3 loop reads CASSNAGDFGYGYTF. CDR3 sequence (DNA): TGTGCCAGCAGCAATGCGGGGGACTTCGGCTATGGCTACACCTTC.

CDR3 sequence (DNA): TGTGCCAGCAGCGTAGACAGGGGAAAAGGCGTAGGGTATGGCTACACCTTC. As protein: CASSVDRGKGVGYGYTF. The chain recombines TRBV9 with TRBJ1-2; TRBD1 agrees at 7 bases. Germline trimming cut 0 bases from V and 5 bases from J; bases unmatched to any gene: 13. The CDR3 is made up of 17 amino acids. Germline CDR1 is SGDLS and CDR2 is YYNGEE.

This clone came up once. The CDR3 DNA is TGTGCCAGCAGCCGGACTAGCGGGGGTCGGTCCTACAATGAGCAGTTCTTC. Encoded protein: CASSRTSGGRSYNEQFF. The chain couples TRBV4-2 to TRBJ2-1; 13 nucleotides line up with TRBD2. The germline V gene encodes CDR1 LGHNA and CDR2 YNFKEQ. The J segment lost 1 base and the V segment lost 4 bases, leaving 4 bases of the junction unmatched. The CDR3 consists of 17 residues.

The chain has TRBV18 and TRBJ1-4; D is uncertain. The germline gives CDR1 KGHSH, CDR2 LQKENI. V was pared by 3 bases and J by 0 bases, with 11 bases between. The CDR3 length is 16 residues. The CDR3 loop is CASSPKEGATNEKLFF. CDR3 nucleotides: TGTGCCAGCTCACCCAAAGAGGGTGCAACTAATGAAAAACTGTTTTTT.

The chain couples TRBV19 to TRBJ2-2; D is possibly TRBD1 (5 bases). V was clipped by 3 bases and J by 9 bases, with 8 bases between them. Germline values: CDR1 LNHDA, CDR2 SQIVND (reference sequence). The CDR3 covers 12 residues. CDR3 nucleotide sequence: TGTGCCAGTAGTATCGGACACTGGGAGCTGTTTTTT. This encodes CASSIGHWELFF.

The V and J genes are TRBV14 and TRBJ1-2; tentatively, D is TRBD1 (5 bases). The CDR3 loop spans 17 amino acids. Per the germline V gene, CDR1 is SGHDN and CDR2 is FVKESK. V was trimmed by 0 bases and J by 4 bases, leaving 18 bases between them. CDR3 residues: CASSQDAGEGRAYGYTF. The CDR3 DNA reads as TGTGCCAGCAGCCAAGATGCTGGGGAGGGGAGGGCCTATGGCTACACCTTC.

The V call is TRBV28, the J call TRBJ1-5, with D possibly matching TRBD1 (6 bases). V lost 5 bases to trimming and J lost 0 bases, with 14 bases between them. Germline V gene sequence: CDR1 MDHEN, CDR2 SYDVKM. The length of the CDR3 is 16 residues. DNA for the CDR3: TGTGCCAGCAGTCCCCTCGGACAGTTTAGCAATCAGCCCCAGCATTTT. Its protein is CASSPLGQFSNQPQHF. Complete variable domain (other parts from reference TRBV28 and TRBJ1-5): DVKVTQSSRYLVKRTGEKVFLECVQDMDHENMFWYRQDPGLGLRLIYFSYDVKMKEKGDIPEGYSVSREKKERFSLILESASTNQTSMYLCASSPLGQFSNQPQHFGDGTRLSIL.